This T cell receptor beta chain was observed in a study of cytotoxic CD8 clonotypes in ibrutinib-treated CLL. Germline V CDR1 and CDR2: SGHTA, FQGNSA. V dropped 4 bases and J dropped 1 base, with 7 bases sitting between them. This CDR3 has 13 residues. This clone occurred a few times. Clones were read by immunoSEQ multiplex PCR, and TCRdb kept only the in-frame ones, dropping some. The data show 150,000 to 200,000 clones, around nine tenths seen once. The TCR comes from a human donor with chronic lymphocytic leukemia. The material sequenced was PBMCs, taken at disease progression, from a patient treated with ibrutinib. The chain couples TRBV7-2 to TRBJ1-1; maybe TRBD1 (5 bases). The CDR3, as DNA: TGTGCCAGCAGCTCGGACACGAACACTGAAGCTTTCTTT. This encodes CASSSDTNTEAFF.